This T cell receptor beta chain was recorded in a study of blood T cell repertoires in COVID-19. The CDR3 runs 14 residues. With 6 bases clipped from V and 4 bases from J, the junction kept 7 bases outside the gene matches. In germline, CDR1 is ENHRY, CDR2 SYGVKD. This table comes from immunoSEQ multiplex PCR, and its TCRdb copy is limited to in-frame clones, with some not included. The sample contains more than 85,000 clones, 84% of which appear only once. The clonotype originates from a woman older than 75 with active or convalescent COVID-19. This rearrangement joins TRBV10-3 to TRBJ2-5; 8 bases fit TRBD2. Sequenced input: peripheral blood. The CDR3 DNA follows: TGTGCCATCAGAGCGGGAGAACAGGGAGAGACCCAGTACTTC. Amino acids: CAIRAGEQGETQYF.